The 14 T cell receptor beta chains presented below share a single source sample, sequenced in a study of blood T cell repertoires in COVID-19. The table came from immunoSEQ multiplex PCR; TCRdb's copy has only in-frame clones and leaves some out. The table includes about 210,000 clones, about 76% detected once. The sample consisted of PBMCs or T cells enriched from blood (not recorded which). Receptor source: a woman between 45 and 60 years old with acute COVID-19.

The chain combines TRBV9 with TRBJ2-2; tentatively, D is TRBD1 (5 bases). CDR1 and CDR2 (germline): SGDLS, YYNGEE. V was trimmed by 5 bases and J by 1 base, leaving 9 bases between them. The CDR3 runs 14 residues. CDR3 nucleotide sequence: TGTGCCAGCAGAGAAACAGGGAACACCGGGGAGCTGTTTTTT. Residues: CASRETGNTGELFF.

The CDR3 spells CASSPRVEHTGELFF. DNA for the CDR3: TGTGCCAGCAGCCCGAGGGTCGAGCACACCGGGGAGCTGTTTTTT. This chain joins TRBV5-4 and TRBJ2-2; tentative D call: TRBD2 (5 bases). The CDR3 is 15 amino acids. Germline V CDR1 and CDR2: SGHNT, YYREEE (reference sequence). V lost 4 bases to trimming and J lost 3 bases, with 13 bases between them.

The table lists this clone with a few counts. This chain uses TRBV7-9 with TRBJ1-1, with a tentative D call TRBD1 (6 bases). The CDR3 extends over 14 amino acids. The V gene lost 3 bases and the J gene lost 10 bases, with 18 bases spanning the gap. In germline, CDR1 is SEHNR, CDR2 FQNEAQ (reference sequence). The CDR3, as DNA: TGTGCCAGCAGCTTCTCCGGGGGGGGCGGGGGAGCTTTCTTT. Translation gives CASSFSGGGGGAFF. Supplemented by reference TRBV7-9 and TRBJ1-1, the full variable domain reads DTGVSQNPRHKITKRGQNVTFRCDPISEHNRLYWYRQTLGQGPEFLTYFQNEAQLEKSRLLSDRFSAERPKGSFSTLEIQRTEQGDSAMYLCASSFSGGGGGAFFGQGTRLTVV.

The rearrangement uses TRBV19 and TRBJ2-3, with 10 bases matching TRBD2. This CDR3 region has 14 residues. V shed 7 bases, J shed 8 bases, and the junction held 9 bases outside the gene matches. CDR1 is LNHDA and CDR2 is SQIVND in the germline V gene (reference sequence). DNA for the CDR3: TGTGCCAGTACCAGCGGGGGGGCTCCGAGTACGCAGTATTTT. This encodes CASTSGGAPSTQYF. Drawing the rest from reference TRBV19 and TRBJ2-3, the complete variable domain is DGGITQSPKYLFRKEGQNVTLSCEQNLNHDAMYWYRQDPGQGLRLIYYSQIVNDFQKGDIAEGYSVSREKKESFPLTVTSAQKNPTAFYLCASTSGGAPSTQYFGPGTRLTVL.

The gene calls are TRBV5-1 and TRBJ2-7; no clear D gene. Trimming stripped 0 bases from V and 5 bases from J, with 15 bases between. The CDR3 is 15 amino acids. Germline V CDR1 and CDR2: SGHRS, YFSETQ. The CDR3 nucleotides are TGCGCCAGCAGCTTGGCAGGCGTGGCAGCAAACGAGCAGTACTTC. Its translation is CASSLAGVAANEQYF.

The V call is TRBV28, the J call TRBJ1-1; 7 nucleotides agree with TRBD1. The length of the CDR3 is 14 residues. The V gene end was trimmed by 8 bases and the J gene end by 4 bases; junction bases not matched to a gene: 10. Per the germline V gene, CDR1 is MDHEN and CDR2 is SYDVKM. Written as DNA, the CDR3 is TGTGCCAGCTCCTCGGGACAGTTAAGCACTGAAGCTTTCTTT. This translates into CASSSGQLSTEAFF.

The rearrangement links TRBV19 to TRBJ2-2; 10 bases agree with TRBD1. V trimming: 3 bases; J trimming: 6 bases; junction bases outside the gene matches: 7. The CDR3 length is 16 residues. Germline V gene data show CDR1 as LNHDA and CDR2 as SQIVND (reference sequence). CDR3 loop: CASSMGGQGLAGELFF. The CDR3 DNA follows: TGTGCCAGTAGTATGGGGGGACAGGGGCTTGCCGGGGAGCTGTTTTTT.

The V gene is TRBV24-1, the J gene TRBJ2-6; 8 bases are a match to TRBD1. The length of the CDR3 is 20 residues. V was clipped by 3 bases and J by 4 bases; unmatched bases: 16. From germline, CDR1 is KGHDR and CDR2 SFDVKD. The CDR3 loop is CATSDRGRDRFSGGANVLTF. The CDR3 DNA sequence: TGTGCCACCAGTGATCGGGGCCGGGACAGGTTCTCTGGAGGGGCCAACGTCCTGACTTTC.

The V and J genes are TRBV5-5 and TRBJ1-2, with 11 bases aligning to TRBD1. The CDR3 has 15 residues. CDR1 and CDR2 from the germline V gene are SGHKS and YYEKEE (reference sequence). V shed 3 bases, J shed 3 bases, and the junction held 4 bases outside the gene matches. CDR3 nucleotides: TGTGCCAGCAGCTCGGGACAGGGGGGCTACTATGGCTACACCTTC. It translates to CASSSGQGGYYGYTF. The whole variable domain, filled in from reference TRBV5-5 and TRBJ1-2, reads DAGVTQSPTHLIKTRGQQVTLRCSPISGHKSVSWYQQVLGQGPQFIFQYYEKEERGRGNFPDRFSARQFPNYSSELNVNALLLGDSALYLCASSSGQGGYYGYTFGSGTRLTVV.

The gene calls are TRBV3-1 (or the pseudogene TRBV3-2) and TRBJ1-1, with TRBD1 matching 7 bases. Germline lookup yields CDR1 LGHDT and CDR2 YNNKEL (reference sequence). The ends lost 0 bases at V and 3 bases at J; junction bases unmatched: 4. CDR3 length: 15 residues. The CDR3: CASSQDDRVHTEAFF. In nucleotides, the CDR3 is TGTGCCAGCAGCCAAGATGACAGGGTACACACTGAAGCTTTCTTT.

This clone was detected once. The chain carries TRBV11-3 and TRBJ2-2; no clear D. Trimming removed 3 bases from V and 4 bases from J, with 9 bases in between. From germline, CDR1 is SGHNT and CDR2 YENEEA. CDR3 length equals 14 residues. DNA of the CDR3: TGTGCCAGCAGCTTCGAGTATGGCACCGGGGAGCTGTTTTTT. This gives the protein CASSFEYGTGELFF.

V is TRBV5-1 and J is TRBJ1-2; TRBD1 aligns across 10 bases. Germline CDR1 SGHRS, CDR2 YFSETQ. After removal of 0 bases from V and 7 bases from J, the junction contained 3 bases not matched to a gene. CDR3 length equals 14 residues. For the CDR3, the DNA is TGCGCCAGCAGCTTGGGGGACAGGGGTTTTGGCTACACCTTC. This encodes CASSLGDRGFGYTF.

J is TRBJ2-3 and V is TRBV5-8; possibly TRBD2 for D (6 bases). The CDR3 spans 16 residues. Looked up from germline, CDR1 is SGHTS and CDR2 is YDEGEE. V lost 4 bases to trimming and J lost 2 bases, with 17 bases between them. The CDR3 DNA sequence: TGTGCCAGCAGCCGACGGGACTCGACGACCACAGATACGCAGTATTTT. Its translation: CASSRRDSTTTDTQYF.

J is TRBJ1-3 and V is TRBV6-2 or TRBV6-3; D uncertain. The CDR3 has 18 amino acids. V dropped 2 bases and J dropped 10 bases, with 27 bases sitting between them. Germline CDR1 is MNHEY and CDR2 is SVGEGT. The CDR3 reads CASSYARWAVRELDTIYF. CDR3 sequence (DNA): TGTGCCAGCAGTTACGCCAGGTGGGCAGTGCGAGAGCTGGATACCATATATTTT.